This entry features one T cell receptor (beta chain) sequence. This specimen comes from a study of shared clonotypes between healthy human individuals. Profiled with immunoSEQ multiplex PCR; TCRdb holds only in-frame clones, not every one. This table has 730,000 or so clones, approximately 75% appearing once. The sample comprised memory CD4+ T cells sorted from blood. Subset described: CD45RA-negative fraction. The TCR comes from a woman aged 30 to 39 in good health.

The CDR3 bases are TGCAGCGTCCGGACGCCTGGAGGGGAAGCTGAAGCTTTCTTT. This gives the protein CSVRTPGGEAEAFF. V usage is TRBV29-1 and J usage is TRBJ1-1; D possibly corresponds to TRBD1 (5 bases). Trimming left V 6 bases short and J 6 bases short, with 20 bases between. Looked up from germline, CDR1 is SQVTM and CDR2 is ANQGSEA. The CDR3 has 14 residues.